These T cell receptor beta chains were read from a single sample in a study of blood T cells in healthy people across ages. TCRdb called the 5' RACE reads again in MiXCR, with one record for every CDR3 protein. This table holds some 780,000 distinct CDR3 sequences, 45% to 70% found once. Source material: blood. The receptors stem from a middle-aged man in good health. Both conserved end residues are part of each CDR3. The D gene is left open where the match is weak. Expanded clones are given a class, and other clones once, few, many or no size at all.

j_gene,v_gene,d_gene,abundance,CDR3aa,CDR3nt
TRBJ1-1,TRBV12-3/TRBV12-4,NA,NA,CASSFKTEAFF,TGTGCCAGCAGTTTCAAGACTGAAGCTTTCTTT
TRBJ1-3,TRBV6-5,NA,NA,CASRYGAGSRDTIYF,TGTGCCAGCAGATACGGTGCGGGGTCAAGGGACACCATATATTTT
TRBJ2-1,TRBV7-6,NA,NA,CASSWGIPAKEQFF,TGTGCCAGCAGCTGGGGTATTCCGGCCAAAGAGCAGTTCTTC
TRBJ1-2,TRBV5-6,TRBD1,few,CASSLALGQDHGYTF,TGTGCCAGCAGCTTGGCATTGGGACAGGACCATGGCTACACCTTC
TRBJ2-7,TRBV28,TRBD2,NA,CASSSRGVVYEQYF,TGTGCCAGCAGTTCGCGGGGGGTGGTCTACGAGCAGTACTTC
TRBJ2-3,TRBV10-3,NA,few,CAISESGGLRKTDTQYF,TGTGCCATCAGTGAGTCAGGAGGACTACGAAAGACAGATACGCAGTATTTT
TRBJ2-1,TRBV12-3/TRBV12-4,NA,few,CASSLRGLGYNEQFF,TGTGCCAGCAGCCTCAGGGGTTTGGGGTACAATGAGCAGTTCTTC
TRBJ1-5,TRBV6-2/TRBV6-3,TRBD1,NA,CASRPGGYSNQPQHF,TGTGCCAGCCGCCCAGGGGGCTATAGCAATCAGCCCCAGCATTTT
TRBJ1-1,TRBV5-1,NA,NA,CASSSEQGIEAFF,TGCGCCAGCAGCTCAGAACAGGGTATCGAAGCTTTCTTT
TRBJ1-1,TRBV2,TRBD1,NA,CASSDGQGGRTEAFF,TGTGCCAGCAGTGATGGACAGGGGGGCAGAACTGAAGCTTTCTTT
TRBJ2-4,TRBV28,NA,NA,CASSFYLLGNGQYF,TGTGCCAGCAGTTTTTACTTATTGGGAAACGGGCAGTACTTC
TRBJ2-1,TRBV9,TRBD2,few,CASSVGLAGTDEQFF,TGTGCCAGCAGCGTAGGGCTAGCGGGAACCGATGAGCAGTTCTTC
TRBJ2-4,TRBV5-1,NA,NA,CASSTGQKNIQYF,TGCGCCAGCAGCACCGGACAGAAAAACATTCAGTACTTC
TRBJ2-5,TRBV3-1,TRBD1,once,CASEGAGETQYF,TGTGCCAGCGAGGGGGCCGGAGAGACCCAGTACTTC
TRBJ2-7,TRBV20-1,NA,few,CSASRRQPREQYF,TGCAGTGCTAGTCGCAGGCAACCTCGCGAGCAGTACTTC
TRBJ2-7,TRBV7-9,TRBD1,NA,CASSPPHPDREPYEQYF,TGTGCCAGCAGCCCGCCCCACCCGGACAGGGAACCCTACGAGCAGTACTTC
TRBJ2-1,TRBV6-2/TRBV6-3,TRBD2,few,CASTTSGRAYNEQFF,TGTGCCAGCACAACTAGCGGGAGGGCCTACAATGAGCAGTTCTTC
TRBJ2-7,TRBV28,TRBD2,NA,CASSSPELASAYEQYF,TGTGCCAGCAGTTCACCGGAACTAGCGTCCGCCTACGAGCAGTACTTC
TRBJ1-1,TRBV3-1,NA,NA,CATGSGAEAFF,TGTGCCACGGGGAGCGGCGCTGAAGCTTTCTTT
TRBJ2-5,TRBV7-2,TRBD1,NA,CASSGPNRGRETQYF,TGTGCCAGCAGCGGCCCGAACAGGGGACGGGAGACCCAGTACTTC
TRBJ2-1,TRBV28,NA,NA,CASARLSGSFWQFF,TGTGCCAGCGCCCGACTGAGCGGGTCCTTTTGGCAGTTCTTC
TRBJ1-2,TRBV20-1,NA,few,CSPGLSSGYTF,TGCAGTCCGGGTCTATCGTCCGGCTACACCTTC
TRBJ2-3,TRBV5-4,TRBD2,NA,CASSSGEKRGFTDTQYF,TGTGCCAGCAGCTCCGGAGAGAAGCGGGGCTTCACAGATACGCAGTATTTT
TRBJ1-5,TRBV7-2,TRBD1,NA,CASSSVTGGNQPQHF,TGTGCCAGCAGCTCCGTTACAGGGGGCAATCAGCCCCAGCATTTT
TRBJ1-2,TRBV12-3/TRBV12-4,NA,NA,CASTLYGLNYGYTF,TGTGCCAGCACTCTCTATGGTCTAAACTATGGCTACACCTTC
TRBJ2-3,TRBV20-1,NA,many,CSARGSTDTQYF,TGCAGTGCTAGAGGGTCCACAGATACGCAGTATTTT
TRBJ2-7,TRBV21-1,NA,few,CASSNEHLGTGGCYEQYF,TGTGCCAGCAGCAATGAACATTTAGGGACAGGGGGCTGCTACGAGCAGTACTTC
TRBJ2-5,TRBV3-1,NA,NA,CASSPGLGRSIRDQETQYF,TGTGCCAGCAGCCCCGGCCTAGGACGGAGTATTCGTGATCAAGAGACCCAGTACTTC
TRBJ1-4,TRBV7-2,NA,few,CASSLGIRGGEKLFF,TGTGCCAGCAGCTTAGGAATTCGGGGCGGGGAAAAACTGTTTTTT
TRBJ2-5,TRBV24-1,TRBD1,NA,CATGDPESWTGDNEQYF,TGTGCCACCGGTGATCCCGAATCTTGGACAGGGGATAATGAGCAGTACTTC
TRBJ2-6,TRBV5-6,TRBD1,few,CASSPWTGAGANVLTF,TGTGCCAGCAGTCCCTGGACAGGGGCTGGGGCCAACGTCCTGACTTTC
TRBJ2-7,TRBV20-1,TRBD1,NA,CSASHGQGDYEQYF,TGCAGTGCAAGTCACGGACAGGGGGACTACGAGCAGTACTTC
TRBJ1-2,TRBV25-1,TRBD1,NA,CASRRGTGAPNYGYTF,TGTGCTAGCAGACGGGGGACAGGGGCTCCTAACTATGGCTACACCTTC
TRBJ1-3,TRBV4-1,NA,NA,CASSQETDYSGNTIYF,TGCGCCAGCAGCCAAGAGACAGATTACTCTGGAAACACCATATATTTT
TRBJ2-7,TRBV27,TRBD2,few,CASSLLAESYEQYF,TGTGCCAGCAGTTTACTAGCGGAGTCCTACGAGCAGTACTTC
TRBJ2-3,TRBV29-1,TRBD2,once,CSVAASGSRNTQYF,TGCAGCGTTGCGGCTAGCGGGAGTAGGAATACGCAGTATTTT
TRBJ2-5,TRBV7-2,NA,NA,CASSSLGTGEETQYF,TGTGCCAGCAGCTCCTTGGGGACGGGAGAAGAGACCCAGTACTTC
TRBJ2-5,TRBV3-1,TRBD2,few,CASSQDRPRGKTQYF,TGTGCCAGCAGCCAAGATCGACCGCGGGGGAAGACCCAGTACTTC
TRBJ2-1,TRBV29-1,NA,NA,CSVGFRGVLREQFF,TGCAGCGTAGGGTTCAGGGGGGTTCTGCGTGAGCAGTTCTTC